A single T cell receptor beta chain is shown here with its context. Its cognate antigen is unknown. This specimen comes from a study of OX40 agonist ivuxolimab in advanced cancers. Study details: Every 2 weeks, ivuxolimab was infused into the patients intravenously at between 0.01 and 10 mg/kg. Enrolled patients in dose escalation had cancers that were hepatocellular carcinoma, melanoma, renal cell or head and neck cancer. Study-wide findings and caveats: Expanded clones were, on average, more numerous in CD8+ T cells than in CD4+.

V lost 3 bases, J lost 1 base, and 4 bases lay in between. CDR1 SNHLY and CDR2 FYNNEI come from the germline V gene. The CDR3 extends over 12 amino acids. Generated by immunoSEQ multiplex PCR, the TCRdb table keeps only in-frame clones and is missing some. The sample holds approximately 61,000 clones, approximately 90% seen once. The input for sequencing was CD4+ or CD8+ T cells sorted from blood, taken in a trial of the OX40 agonist ivuxolimab. The rearrangement joins TRBV2 to TRBJ2-7; D is undetermined. The source is an adult with an advanced solid tumor such as melanoma, head and neck, liver or kidney cancer. The CDR3: CASSETSYEQYF. Written as DNA, the CDR3 is TGTGCCAGCAGTGAGACTTCCTACGAGCAGTACTTC.